This T cell receptor beta chain was found in a study of blood T cell repertoires in COVID-19. Study information: Researchers got acute and convalescent COVID-19 samples from the United States, Italy and Spain.

Losses at the gene ends were 2 bases for V and 2 bases for J; bases not matched to a gene: 5. The CDR3 covers 15 residues. Germline CDR1 is SGHTA and CDR2 is FQGNSA. Under the authors' procedure: Using reference gene primer amplification, nucleated cell counts were estimated. Clones were sequenced by immunoSEQ multiplex PCR, and TCRdb holds only the in-frame ones, with some missing. From that table come the V and J calls and clone size; the DNA was used to work out D and trimming. The sample holds about 260,000 clones, just under 85% seen once. The chain employs TRBV7-2 and TRBJ2-5, with 7 bases matching TRBD2. Sequencing was done on a sample of peripheral blood. The receptor comes from a woman older than 75 with acute or convalescent COVID-19. The CDR3 region is CASSLRIGRQETQYF. The CDR3 DNA reads as TGTGCCAGCAGCTTAAGAATCGGGAGGCAAGAGACCCAGTACTTC.